A selection of T cell receptor beta chains follows, all from one sample in a study of beta chain features in type 1 diabetes. Profiled with immunoSEQ multiplex PCR; TCRdb holds only in-frame clones, not every one. This repertoire shows just over 450,000 clones, 30% found once; its top ten account for 0.05% to 0.065%. Sequencing was done on a sample of naive CD4+ T cells from blood. All receptors come from a man between 18 and 29 years old in good health. CDR3s include the opening cysteine and the closing phenylalanine or tryptophan. The D gene is left open where the match is weak. Only part of the rows carry a size: once, few, many, or a class if the clone is expanded.

V gene	J gene	D gene	clone size	CDR3 DNA	CDR3 protein
TRBV6-5	TRBJ2-1	TRBD1	few	TGTGCCAGCAGTTACTCTCCCGGGACAGGTCGGGATCAGTTCTTC	CASSYSPGTGRDQFF
TRBV14	TRBJ1-2	.	few	TGTGCCAGCAGCCAAGAGGATTTTCGTGGCTACACCTTC	CASSQEDFRGYTF
TRBV5-1	TRBJ2-2	.	few	TGCGCCAGCAGCGCCGGGGCCCACACCGGGGAGCTGTTTTTT	CASSAGAHTGELFF
TRBV30	TRBJ1-5	.	.	TGTGCCTGGAGGGGGGAGGTTGGTCAGCCCCAGCATTTT	CAWRGEVGQPQHF
TRBV14	TRBJ1-1	.	.	TGTGCCAGCAGCCGTGGACCGACGAACACTGAAGCTTTCTTT	CASSRGPTNTEAFF
TRBV7-2	TRBJ2-7	TRBD1	.	TGTGCCTCGGGACAGGGGACCAACGAGCAGTACTTC	CASGQGTNEQYF
TRBV29-1	TRBJ2-3	TRBD1	few	TGCAGCGGGACAGGCCCTAGCACAGATACGCAGTATTTT	CSGTGPSTDTQYF
TRBV4-2	TRBJ2-1	.	few	TGTGCCAGCAGCCAAATCCTCCCCCAGAGGGGTCCTCGCCAAGGACCGTACAATGAGCAGTTCTTC	CASSQILPQRGPRQGPYNEQFF
TRBV4-1	TRBJ2-5	TRBD1	.	TGCGCCAGCAGCCAAGTAGGACAGGAAGAGACCCAGTACTTC	CASSQVGQEETQYF
TRBV27	TRBJ2-1	.	.	TGTGCCAGCAGTTTATCGAAGGGTGGACAGATCCGCCCAAGCTCCTACAATGAGCAGTTCTTC	CASSLSKGGQIRPSSYNEQFF
TRBV29-1	TRBJ2-7	.	few	TGCAGCGTTCGACAGGGAGGTGTGCAGTACTTC	CSVRQGGVQYF
TRBV29-1	TRBJ2-7	.	few	TGCAGCGTTCGAACCGAGTTAGCGGCATCCTACGAGCAGTACTTC	CSVRTELAASYEQYF
TRBV5-4	TRBJ2-1	.	.	TGTGCCAGCAGAACTGCCCCCAAACACGAGCAGTTCTTC	CASRTAPKHEQFF
TRBV7-9	TRBJ2-3	.	few	TGTGCCAGCAGCACGGACGGCACAGATACGCAGTATTTT	CASSTDGTDTQYF
TRBV30	TRBJ1-2	.	few	TGTGCCTGGAGTGTACTGGGTCCCATTTATAACTATGGCTACACCTTC	CAWSVLGPIYNYGYTF
TRBV29-1	TRBJ1-2	TRBD1	.	TGCAGCGTTGATTCGGACAGGGTCGAGAGTAACTATGGCTACACCTTC	CSVDSDRVESNYGYTF
TRBV7-2	TRBJ2-3	TRBD1	.	TGTGCCAGCAAAAAGGGGGGACAGGGAACAGATACGCAGTATTTT	CASKKGGQGTDTQYF
TRBV4-1	TRBJ2-5	TRBD2	.	TGCGCCAGCAGCCAACTAGCGGGAGGGCCAGGGGAGACCCAGTACTTC	CASSQLAGGPGETQYF
TRBV4-1	TRBJ2-7	TRBD2	.	TGCGCCAGCAGCCAAGATCAGGCGGCTAGCGGGAGATACGAGCAGTACTTC	CASSQDQAASGRYEQYF
TRBV30	TRBJ2-2	.	few	TGTGCCTGGAGTGGACGAACCACCGGGGAGCTGTTTTTT	CAWSGRTTGELFF
TRBV29-1	TRBJ1-1	.	few	TGCAGCGTCGGGGGACGGCTGAACACTGAAGCTTTCTTT	CSVGGRLNTEAFF
TRBV6-1	TRBJ2-7	TRBD1	.	TGTGCCAGCAGTACGACGGGACAGGGCTACGAGCAGTACTTC	CASSTTGQGYEQYF
TRBV30	TRBJ1-2	.	.	TGTGCCTGGACCCTCCGGGATGGCTATGGCTACACCTTC	CAWTLRDGYGYTF
TRBV25-1	TRBJ2-2	.	few	TGTGCCAGCAGCGTTACCACCGGGGAGCTGTTTTTT	CASSVTTGELFF
TRBV5-1	TRBJ2-5	.	few	TGCGCCAGCAGCCCAGGGCCGCAAGAGACCCAGTACTTC	CASSPGPQETQYF
TRBV29-1	TRBJ1-1	.	few	TGCAGCGTTGAAGTTCTTCAGGGGAGGACTGAAGCTTTCTTT	CSVEVLQGRTEAFF
TRBV7-9	TRBJ2-1	.	.	TGTGCCAGCAGCCCCTGGCAGCTCTACTCCTACAATGAGCAGTTCTTC	CASSPWQLYSYNEQFF
TRBV29-1	TRBJ1-2	.	few	TGCAGCGTTGAACGTACTATACAGGGCTTTGGAGGCTACACCTTC	CSVERTIQGFGGYTF
TRBV5-4	TRBJ1-2	.	.	TGTGCCAGCAGCTTGACAAGCTATGGCTACACCTTC	CASSLTSYGYTF
TRBV6-6	TRBJ2-7	TRBD2	.	TGTGCCAGCAGCCGACCGGGACTAGCATTGAGCTACGAGCAGTACTTC	CASSRPGLALSYEQYF
TRBV5-1	TRBJ2-2	.	.	TGCGCCAGCAGCAGGGGAGAGAACACCGGGGAGCTGTTTTTT	CASSRGENTGELFF
TRBV9	TRBJ2-5	.	.	TGTGCCAGCAGCGTAGCGGAGGGAAGGGGTTCCGGCGAGACCCAGTACTTC	CASSVAEGRGSGETQYF
TRBV12-5	TRBJ2-3	.	few	TGTGCTAGTGGTTTATCAGATACGCAGTATTTT	CASGLSDTQYF
TRBV30	TRBJ2-5	.	.	TGTGCCTGGAGTTCGCAAGAGACCCAGTACTTC	CAWSSQETQYF
TRBV2	TRBJ1-5	.	.	TGTGCCAGCAGTCCGTCAGGGACGGCCCAGCATTTT	CASSPSGTAQHF
TRBV5-1	TRBJ2-7	TRBD2	.	TGCGCCAGCAGCGTAAGCGGGGTCCCCTACGAGCAGTACTTC	CASSVSGVPYEQYF
TRBV7-2	TRBJ2-7	TRBD2	few	TGTGCCAGCAGCATGCTAGCGGGAGGGCCCTACGAGCAGTACTTC	CASSMLAGGPYEQYF
TRBV11-2	TRBJ2-1	TRBD2	.	TGTGCCAGCAGCAAGACAAAACTAGCGGGAGGTCACAATGAGCAGTTCTTC	CASSKTKLAGGHNEQFF
TRBV28	TRBJ2-5	TRBD2	once	TGTGCCAGCAAGAAACTGGGAGGGAGACAAGAGACCCAGTACTTC	CASKKLGGRQETQYF
TRBV6-1	TRBJ2-1	TRBD1	.	TGTGCCAGCATCCGGGACAGGGTCACCAATGAGCAGTTCTTC	CASIRDRVTNEQFF
TRBV30	TRBJ1-2	.	few	TGTGCCTGGAGTGTTAGGAGGAACTATGGCTACACCTTC	CAWSVRRNYGYTF
TRBV18	TRBJ1-4	.	few	TGTGCCAGCTCAAGGGACGGCACCGGGAAACTGTTTTTT	CASSRDGTGKLFF
TRBV15	TRBJ2-1	TRBD2	few	TGTGCCACCAGGGCAGCGGGAGCCTTGGGGCGCAATGAGCAGTTCTTC	CATRAAGALGRNEQFF
TRBV7-2	TRBJ1-1	.	few	TGTGCCAGCAGCCTCAGGCAGGAAGCTTTCTTT	CASSLRQEAFF
TRBV7-2	TRBJ2-5	.	.	TGTGCCAGCAGCGCCGGGACACGGCAAGAGACCCAGTACTTC	CASSAGTRQETQYF
TRBV6-5	TRBJ2-7	TRBD1	few	TGTGCCAGCAGCATGGACAGGGGGCCCTACGAGCAGTACTTC	CASSMDRGPYEQYF
TRBV9	TRBJ2-1	.	.	TGTGCCAGCAGCGTAATGGGTCATAATGAGCAGTTCTTC	CASSVMGHNEQFF